One and the same sample provided the 2 T cell receptor beta chains below, sequenced in a study of prognosis after radiotherapy for stage I lung cancer. By two-round multiplex PCR, the TCR beta CDR3 was amplified from genomic DNA. Amplification in first-round PCR relied on primers specific to each TRBV and TRBJ gene. TCRdb analysed the multiplex PCR reads with MiXCR anew, one entry per CDR3 protein. The sample has around 63,000 distinct CDR3 sequences; approximately 25% are singletons. Sequencing was performed on PBMCs, taken before or after stereotactic body radiation therapy (not recorded which). The receptor set was obtained from a donor aged 50 or older with non-small cell lung cancer.

This clonotype was detected ten times or more. The chain employs TRBV3-1 and TRBJ2-3, with D perhaps being TRBD1 or TRBD2 (5 bases each). This CDR3 is 15 amino acids long. V lost 2 bases and J 6 bases, leaving 15 bases between the germline ends. CDR1 LGHDT and CDR2 YNNKEL come from the germline V gene (reference sequence). This CDR3 reads CASSQWDAGPDTQYF. CDR3 DNA sequence: TGTGCCAGCAGCCAATGGGACGCAGGTCCTGATACGCAGTATTTT.

In regard to this clonotype: A much larger clone lies one base from this, so it may be a read error. A read error is likely, as this CDR3 ends without the conserved phenylalanine or tryptophan. This chain connects TRBV6-1 to TRBJ1-5; 7 bases are shared with TRBD1. In germline, CDR1 is MNHNS, CDR2 SASEGT. The CDR3 is 13 amino acids. V gave up 6 bases and J gave up 8 bases; unmatched junction bases: 7. The CDR3 spells CASRWTGREPQHS. DNA for the CDR3: TGTGCCAGCAGGTGGACAGGCCGGGAGCCCCAGCATTCT.